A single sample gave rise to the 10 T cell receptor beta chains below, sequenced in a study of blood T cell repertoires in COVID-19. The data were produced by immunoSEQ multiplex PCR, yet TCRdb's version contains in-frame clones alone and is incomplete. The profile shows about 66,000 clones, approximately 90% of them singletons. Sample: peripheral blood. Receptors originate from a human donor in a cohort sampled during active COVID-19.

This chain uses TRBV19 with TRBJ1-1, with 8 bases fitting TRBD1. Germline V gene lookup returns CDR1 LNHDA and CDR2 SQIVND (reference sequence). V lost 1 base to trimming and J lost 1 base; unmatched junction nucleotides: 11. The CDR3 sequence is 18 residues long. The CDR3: CASSIGATGAWKNTEAFF. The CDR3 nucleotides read TGTGCCAGTAGTATAGGGGCGACAGGGGCCTGGAAGAACACTGAAGCTTTCTTT.

The DNA for the CDR3 is TGTGCCAGCAGCCCCGCTCGCCGAGCGGGGTACAATGAGCAGTTCTTC. Protein: CASSPARRAGYNEQFF. The chain carries TRBV7-3 and TRBJ2-1, with 7 bases identical to TRBD2. V lost 5 bases to trimming and J lost 4 bases; unmatched junction nucleotides: 11. The V gene's germline CDR1 is SGHTA and CDR2 FQGTGA. This CDR3 is 16 amino acids long.

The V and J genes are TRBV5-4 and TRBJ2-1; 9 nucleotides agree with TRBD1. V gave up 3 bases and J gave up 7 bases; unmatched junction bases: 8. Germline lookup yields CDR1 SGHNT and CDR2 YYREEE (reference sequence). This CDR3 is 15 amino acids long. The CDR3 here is CASSSRDRVDNEQFF. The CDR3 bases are TGTGCCAGCAGCTCCCGGGACAGGGTGGATAATGAGCAGTTCTTC.

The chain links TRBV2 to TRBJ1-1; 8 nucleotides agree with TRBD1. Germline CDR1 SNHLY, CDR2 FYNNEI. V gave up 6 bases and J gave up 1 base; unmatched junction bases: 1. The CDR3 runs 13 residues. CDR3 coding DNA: TGTGCCAGCAGACAGGGGGAGAACACTGAAGCTTTCTTT. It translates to CASRQGENTEAFF.

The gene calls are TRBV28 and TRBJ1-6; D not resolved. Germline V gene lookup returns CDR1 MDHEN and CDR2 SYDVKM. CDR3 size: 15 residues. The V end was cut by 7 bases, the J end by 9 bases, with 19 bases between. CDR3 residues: CASTPRSRSLSPLHF. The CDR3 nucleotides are TGTGCCAGCACCCCGCGGAGCAGAAGCCTTTCACCCCTCCACTTT.

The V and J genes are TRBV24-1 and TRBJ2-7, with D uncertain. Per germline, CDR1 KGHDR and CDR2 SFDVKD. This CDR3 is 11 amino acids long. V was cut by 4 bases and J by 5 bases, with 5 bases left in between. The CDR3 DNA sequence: TGTGCCACCAGTGACGTTAACGAGCAGTACTTC. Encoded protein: CATSDVNEQYF.

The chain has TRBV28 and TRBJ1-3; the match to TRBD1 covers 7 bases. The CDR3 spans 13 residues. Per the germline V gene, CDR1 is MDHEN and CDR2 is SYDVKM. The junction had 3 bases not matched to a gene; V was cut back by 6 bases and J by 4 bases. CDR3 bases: TGTGCCAGCAGGGAGGGACAGGGAAACACCATATATTTT. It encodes CASREGQGNTIYF.

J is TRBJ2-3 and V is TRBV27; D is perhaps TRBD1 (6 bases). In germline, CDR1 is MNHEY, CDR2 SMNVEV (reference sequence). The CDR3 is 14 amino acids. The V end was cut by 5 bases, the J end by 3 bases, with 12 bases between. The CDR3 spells CASSTGLSTDTQYF. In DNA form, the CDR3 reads TGTGCCAGCAGTACAGGGCTGAGTACAGATACGCAGTATTTT.

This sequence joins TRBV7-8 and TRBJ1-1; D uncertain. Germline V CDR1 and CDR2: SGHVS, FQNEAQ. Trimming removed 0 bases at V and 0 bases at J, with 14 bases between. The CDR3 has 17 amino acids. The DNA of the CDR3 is TGTGCCAGCAGCTTAGCGATAACCGGCGGGATGAACACTGAAGCTTTCTTT. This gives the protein CASSLAITGGMNTEAFF.

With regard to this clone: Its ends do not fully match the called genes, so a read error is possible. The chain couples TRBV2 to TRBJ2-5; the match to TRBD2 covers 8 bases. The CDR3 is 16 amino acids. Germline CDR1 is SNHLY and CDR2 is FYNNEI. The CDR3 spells CARSEATGGGLGTQYF. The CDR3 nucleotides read TGTGCCCGCAGTGAAGCGACCGGGGGGGGCCTGGGGACCCAGTACTTC.